This paragraph reports one T cell receptor (beta chain). These data belong to a study of blood T cell repertoires in COVID-19. Looking at the study overall: Sites across the United States, Italy and Spain contributed samples from acute and convalescent COVID-19. PBMCs, B-cell-depleted T cells, or T cells were the source of the cDNA or gDNA that made up the material.

Germline lookup yields CDR1 LNHDA and CDR2 SQIVND (reference sequence). This CDR3 has 13 residues. Trimming pared 3 bases from V and 0 bases from J, leaving 6 bases between. Assay used: immunoSEQ multiplex PCR; TCRdb lists only in-frame clones, some missing. Of about 320,000 clones in the sample, roughly 85% were seen once. Material: peripheral blood. This receptor was obtained from a human donor in a cohort sampled during active COVID-19. The rearrangement joins TRBV19 to TRBJ2-7; no reliable D call. DNA of the CDR3: TGTGCCAGTAGTATGCAGGCCTCCTACGAGCAGTACTTC. Translation: CASSMQASYEQYF.